The 13 T cell receptor beta chains below come from one sample, sequenced in a study of T cell responses to AZD1222 COVID-19 vaccine. Measured with immunoSEQ multiplex PCR; TCRdb has only the in-frame clones, and not every one. The sample includes 130,000 to 150,000 clones, 85% to 95% of them seen just once. The starting material was peripheral blood, obtained after recovery from COVID-19. The receptors originated from an adult who had recovered from COVID-19.

The chain joins TRBV7-9 to TRBJ2-7, with D uncertain. The length of the CDR3 is 14 residues. Per the germline V gene, CDR1 is SEHNR and CDR2 is FQNEAQ (reference sequence). The germline V and J ends were trimmed by 1 base and 6 bases, with 13 bases remaining between them. This CDR3 is CASSLVVGPLEQYF. In DNA form, the CDR3 reads TGTGCCAGCAGCTTAGTTGTCGGCCCCCTCGAGCAGTACTTC.

V is TRBV4-1 and J is TRBJ2-5; 14 bases map to TRBD2. The V and J ends lost 1 base and 3 bases, in that order; junction bases with no gene match: 4. This CDR3 comprises 17 residues. Germline lookup yields CDR1 MGHRA and CDR2 YSYEKL. CDR3 DNA: TGCGCCAGCAGCCAAGGAGTGGGACTAGCGGGAGAAGAGACCCAGTACTTC. Translating gives CASSQGVGLAGEETQYF.

J is TRBJ2-5 and V is TRBV29-1; 7 nucleotides align to TRBD1. In germline, CDR1 is SQVTM, CDR2 ANQGSEA. Trimming took 7 bases from V and 5 from J; bases not matched to a gene: 13. The CDR3 has 14 residues. CDR3: CSAKRGQGVETQYF. The CDR3 region has the DNA TGCAGCGCCAAACGGGGCCAGGGGGTGGAGACCCAGTACTTC.

The chain carries TRBV19 and TRBJ2-2; TRBD2 is a possible D gene (6 bases). The CDR3 spans 13 residues. The V end lost 5 bases, the J end lost 6 bases, and 10 bases lay between the germline ends. Germline values: CDR1 LNHDA, CDR2 SQIVND (reference sequence). CDR3 loop: CASSVGGAGELFF. The CDR3 DNA reads as TGTGCCAGTAGTGTCGGCGGGGCCGGGGAGCTGTTTTTT.

The chain links TRBV28 to TRBJ1-2; 9 bases map to TRBD1. V lost 6 bases to trimming and J lost 0 bases; unmatched junction nucleotides: 8. Germline CDR1 MDHEN, CDR2 SYDVKM. The CDR3 has 16 residues. The CDR3 here is CASRPDRGRANYGYTF. The CDR3 bases are TGTGCCAGCAGGCCGGACAGGGGTCGAGCTAACTATGGCTACACCTTC.

This sequence joins TRBV28 and TRBJ2-5; no clear D gene. Germline CDR1 reads MDHEN; CDR2 reads SYDVKM. V lost 6 bases and J lost 2, with 4 bases in between. This CDR3 is built from 11 residues. CDR3 loop: CASRSQETQYF. The CDR3 DNA sequence: TGTGCCAGCAGGTCACAAGAGACCCAGTACTTC.

The rearrangement links TRBV5-4 to TRBJ1-1; TRBD1 agrees at 8 bases. The ends lost 3 bases at V and 3 bases at J; junction bases unmatched: 1. This CDR3 is built from 13 residues. CDR1 is SGHNT, CDR2 YYREEE, per germline (reference sequence). CDR3 sequence (DNA): TGTGCCAGCAGCTGGACAGGGTACACTGAAGCTTTCTTT. Encoded protein: CASSWTGYTEAFF. Full variable domain (remainder filled in from reference TRBV5-4 and TRBJ1-1): ETGVTQSPTHLIKTRGQQVTLRCSSQSGHNTVSWYQQALGQGPQFIFQYYREEENGRGNFPPRFSGLQFPNYSSELNVNALELDDSALYLCASSWTGYTEAFFGQGTRLTVV.

This sequence joins TRBV9 and TRBJ2-1; the D gene is possibly TRBD1 (6 bases). Germline V CDR1 and CDR2: SGDLS, YYNGEE. The V gene lost 4 bases and the J gene lost 3 bases, with 17 bases spanning the gap. CDR3 length: 16 residues. For the CDR3, the DNA is TGTGCCAGCAGCCCTAGGGAGAGAGGGGGCTACAATGAGCAGTTCTTC. Amino acid sequence: CASSPRERGGYNEQFF.

The chain couples TRBV21-1 to TRBJ2-5; no DNA check was done on the table's D call, TRBD2. TRBV21-1 is a recognized pseudogene. The CDR3 length is 14 residues. CDR3 sequence (DNA): TGTGCCAGCAGCTTCGGGGACTATAAGAGGACCCAGTACTTC. It translates to CASSFGDYKRTQYF.

The chain joins TRBV28 to TRBJ2-7; D is uncertain. This CDR3 is 8 amino acids long. V was pared by 5 bases and J by 7 bases, with 0 bases between. The germline V gene encodes CDR1 MDHEN and CDR2 SYDVKM. The CDR3: CASSEQYF. The DNA for the CDR3 is TGTGCCAGCAGTGAGCAGTACTTC. The full variable domain, with the rest looked up from reference TRBV28 and TRBJ2-7, is DVKVTQSSRYLVKRTGEKVFLECVQDMDHENMFWYRQDPGLGLRLIYFSYDVKMKEKGDIPEGYSVSREKKERFSLILESASTNQTSMYLCASSEQYFGPGTRLTVT.

This rearrangement joins TRBV27 to TRBJ2-5, with no clear D. Trimming shortened V by 2 bases and J by 2 bases, and 6 bases separated the two germline ends. Germline V gives CDR1 MNHEY, CDR2 SMNVEV (reference sequence). This CDR3 has 13 amino acids. The CDR3 loop reads CASSLARQETQYF. For the CDR3, the DNA is TGTGCCAGCAGTTTAGCCAGGCAAGAGACCCAGTACTTC.

This chain links TRBV12-3 or TRBV12-4 with TRBJ1-5; D gene ambiguous. CDR3 length: 13 residues. V was shortened by 7 bases and J by 4 bases, with 11 bases between the two germline ends. The CDR3 is CASTSKQNQPQHF. The CDR3 DNA sequence: TGTGCCAGCACCTCCAAGCAGAATCAGCCCCAGCATTTT.

The V gene is TRBV6-4, the J gene TRBJ1-6, with D perhaps matching TRBD1 (5 bases). The V end was cut by 2 bases, the J end by 6 bases, with 5 bases between. This CDR3 has 13 amino acids. Germline CDR1 reads MRHNA; CDR2 reads SNTAGT. The CDR3 DNA follows: TGTGCCAGCAGTGACGACAGTAATTCACCCCTCCACTTT. Translated, it gives CASSDDSNSPLHF.